This TCR beta chain was sequenced during a study of blood T cell repertoires in COVID-19. Overall study: COVID-19 samples, acute and convalescent, were from the United States, Italy and Spain. Sources were T cells, B-cell-depleted T cells, or PBMCs; the material itself was cDNA or gDNA.

The germline CDR1 and CDR2 sequences are MDHEN and SYDVKM. Trimming at V came to 6 bases and at J to 0 bases, leaving 6 bases not matched to a gene. This CDR3 is 15 amino acids long. As processed by the authors: Reference gene primer amplification in the assay estimated nucleated cell counts. Method: immunoSEQ multiplex PCR; TCRdb's copy keeps in-frame clones and lacks some. V, J and clone size are taken as reported in that table, and D and trimming were inferred from the DNA itself. The sample includes some 16,000 clones, roughly 80% of them seen just once. V and J are TRBV28 and TRBJ2-3, with 7 positions matching TRBD2. The sample consisted of peripheral blood. The sequence derives from an older man with active or convalescent COVID-19. The CDR3 sequence is CASRVLAPSTDTQYF. CDR3 sequence (DNA): TGTGCCAGCAGGGTACTAGCGCCCAGCACAGATACGCAGTATTTT.